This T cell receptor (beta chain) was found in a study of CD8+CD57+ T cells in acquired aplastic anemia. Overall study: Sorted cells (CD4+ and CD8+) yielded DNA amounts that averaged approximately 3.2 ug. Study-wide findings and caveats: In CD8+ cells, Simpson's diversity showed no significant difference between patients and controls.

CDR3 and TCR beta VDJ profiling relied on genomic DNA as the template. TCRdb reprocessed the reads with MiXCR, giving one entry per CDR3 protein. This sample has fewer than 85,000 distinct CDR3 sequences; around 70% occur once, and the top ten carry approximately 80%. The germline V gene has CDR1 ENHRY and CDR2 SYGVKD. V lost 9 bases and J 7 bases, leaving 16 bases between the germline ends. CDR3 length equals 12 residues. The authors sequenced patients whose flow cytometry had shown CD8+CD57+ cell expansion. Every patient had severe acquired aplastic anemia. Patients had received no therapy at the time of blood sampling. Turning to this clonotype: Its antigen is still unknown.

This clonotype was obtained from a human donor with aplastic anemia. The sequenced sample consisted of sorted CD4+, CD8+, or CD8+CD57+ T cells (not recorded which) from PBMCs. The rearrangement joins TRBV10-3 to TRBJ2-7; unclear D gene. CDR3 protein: CAMGRFSREQYF. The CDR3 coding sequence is TGTGCCATGGGCCGATTCTCGCGTGAGCAGTACTTC.